This T cell receptor (beta chain) was sequenced in a study of CD8+ T cells in alopecia areata. Investigators isolated RNA and reverse transcribed it into cDNA to act as the sequencing template. Method: immunoSEQ multiplex PCR; TCRdb's copy keeps in-frame clones and lacks some. This sample comprises approximately 280,000 clones, none seen once only. This clone was detected a few times. Its matching antigen is unknown. Gene names refer to mouse genes. With the read ending 4 residues before the CDR3 end, the germline J gene is used to fill in that end. The pooled cutaneous lymph node cells were sorted using several markers (CD4, CD8alpha, NKG2D, NKG2ACE and others). This CDR3 region has 13 residues. The germline V gene has CDR1 SGHDT and CDR2 FRDEAV. Study-wide results and limits: Lesional scalp exceeded normal scalp in clonality, especially in alopecia totalis/universalis. Alphabeta T cells residing in normal skin are also sequenced in scalp samples.

The source of this sequence is a C3H/HeJ mouse with alopecia areata. The MHC haplotype of the strain is H2-k. Sequenced input: CD4+ T cells sorted from a lymph node. The V gene is TRBV14, the J gene TRBJ2-5; D unclear. The CDR3 DNA, read in part, is TGTGCCAGCAGTTTGTCAGGTTGGGAC. This translates into CASSLSGWD. The whole CDR3 sequence reads CASSLSGWDTQYF.